This T cell receptor beta chain was observed in a study of blood T cell repertoires in COVID-19. Study in general: Samples taken during acute and convalescent COVID-19 were collected in the United States, Italy and Spain. From T cells, B-cell-depleted T cells, or PBMCs came the material, which was cDNA or gDNA.

In the authors' workflow: From reference gene primer amplification, estimates of nucleated cell counts were derived. The repertoire was sequenced with immunoSEQ multiplex PCR; TCRdb's copy has only in-frame clones and lacks some. V, J and clone size are taken as reported in that table, and D and trimming were inferred from the DNA itself. The sample carries 150,000 to 200,000 clones, 81% recorded once. This CDR3 region has 11 residues. Unmatched junction bases numbered 0, after V lost 8 bases and J lost 5 bases. Germline CDR1 reads LNHDA; CDR2 reads SQIVND (reference sequence). Sequences were obtained from peripheral blood. The TCR was taken from a man in his 60s with active or convalescent COVID-19. This chain joins TRBV19 and TRBJ1-2; 9 nucleotides agree with TRBD1. The CDR3 nucleotides are TGTGCCAGTGGACAGGGGTATGGCTACACCTTC. This sequence encodes CASGQGYGYTF.